The source of this T cell receptor beta chain is a study of blood T cell repertoires in COVID-19. Study as a whole: Material from acute and convalescent COVID-19 was sourced from the United States, Italy and Spain.

Trimming shortened V by 3 bases and J by 3 bases, and 15 bases separated the two germline ends. Germline V gene data show CDR1 as SGHNT and CDR2 as YYREEE (reference sequence). The CDR3 covers 15 residues. The authors' processing: Estimation of nucleated cell counts relied on the amplification of reference gene primers. The table came from immunoSEQ multiplex PCR; TCRdb's copy has only in-frame clones and leaves some out. The V and J calls and clone size come from that table; D and trimming were worked out from the DNA. The table records 50,000 to 65,000 clones, less than 90% of them present only once.

The chain has TRBV5-4 and TRBJ1-2, with D possibly TRBD1 on 6 matching bases. This TCR was sampled from a man aged 60 to 75 with COVID-19, enrolled during active disease. Sequenced material: peripheral blood. CDR3 sequence reads: CASSSRVGADYGYTF. The CDR3 region has the DNA TGTGCCAGCAGCTCAAGGGTGGGGGCTGACTATGGCTACACCTTC.